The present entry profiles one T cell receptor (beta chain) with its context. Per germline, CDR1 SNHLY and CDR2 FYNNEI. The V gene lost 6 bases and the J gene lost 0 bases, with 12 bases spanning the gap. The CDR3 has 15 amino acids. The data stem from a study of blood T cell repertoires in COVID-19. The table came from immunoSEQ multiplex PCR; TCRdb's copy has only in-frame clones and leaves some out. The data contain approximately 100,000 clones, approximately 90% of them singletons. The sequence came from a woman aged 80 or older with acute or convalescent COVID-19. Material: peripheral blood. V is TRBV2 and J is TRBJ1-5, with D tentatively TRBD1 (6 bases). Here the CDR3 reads CASRQQGDSNQPQHF. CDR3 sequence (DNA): TGTGCCAGCAGACAACAGGGCGATAGCAATCAGCCCCAGCATTTT.